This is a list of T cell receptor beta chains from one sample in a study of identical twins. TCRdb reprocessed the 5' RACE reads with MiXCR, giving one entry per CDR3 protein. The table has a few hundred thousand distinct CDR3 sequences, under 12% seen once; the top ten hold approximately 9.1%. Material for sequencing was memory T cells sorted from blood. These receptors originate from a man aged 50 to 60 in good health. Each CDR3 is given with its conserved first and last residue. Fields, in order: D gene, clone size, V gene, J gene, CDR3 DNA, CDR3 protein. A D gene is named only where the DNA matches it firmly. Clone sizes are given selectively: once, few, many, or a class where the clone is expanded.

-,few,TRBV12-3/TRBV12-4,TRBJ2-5,TGTGCCAGCAGTCCCCTTTTAGGGAAACCTCAAGAGACCCAGTACTTC,CASSPLLGKPQETQYF
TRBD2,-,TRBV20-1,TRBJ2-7,TGCAGTTTTCCGGGTAGCGGGTGGTCTTACGAGCAGTACTTC,CSFPGSGWSYEQYF
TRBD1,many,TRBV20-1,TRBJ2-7,TGCAGTGCTAGAGTGACAGGGCCCTACGAGCAGTACTTC,CSARVTGPYEQYF
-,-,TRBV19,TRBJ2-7,TGTGCCAGTAGTATTGGTGGGCAGGGCTACGAGCAGTACTTC,CASSIGGQGYEQYF
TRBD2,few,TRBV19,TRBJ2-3,TGTGCCAGTAATGGGGCGGGGGGTACTACGCAGTATTTT,CASNGAGGTTQYF
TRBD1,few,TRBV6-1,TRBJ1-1,TGTGCCAGCAACTACGGACAGGGAGTTGGTATAACTGAAGCTTTCTTT,CASNYGQGVGITEAFF
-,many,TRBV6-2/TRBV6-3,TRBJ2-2,TGTGCCAGCAGTTACCCACTCATCGGGGAGCTGTTTTTT,CASSYPLIGELFF
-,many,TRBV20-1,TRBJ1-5,TGCAGTGCAGCAGCGTTAGGGACACTCCATCAGCCCCAGCATTTT,CSAAALGTLHQPQHF
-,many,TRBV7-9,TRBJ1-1,TGTGCCAGCAGCTTAGTCAAGTTTGGAAGGAGGAACACTGAAGCTTTCTTT,CASSLVKFGRRNTEAFF
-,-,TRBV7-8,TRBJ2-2,-,CASSSRYKAGSCFF
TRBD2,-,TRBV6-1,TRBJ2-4,TGTGCCAGCAGTGAAGCGCTTTTCAGCGGGAGTTCCCAAAACATTCAGTACTTC,CASSEALFSGSSQNIQYF
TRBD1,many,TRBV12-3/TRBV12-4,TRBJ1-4,TGTGCCAGCAAGCCGACAGGGCCGAATGAAAAACTGTTTTTT,CASKPTGPNEKLFF
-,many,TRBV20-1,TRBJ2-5,TGCAGTGCCCCTCTCAGCGGAGGAGAGACCCAGTACTTC,CSAPLSGGETQYF
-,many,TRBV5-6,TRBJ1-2,TGTGCCAGCAGCCCGTGGCCAGGGGATGGTAATAATGGCTACACCTTC,CASSPWPGDGNNGYTF
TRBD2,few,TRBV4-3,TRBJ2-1,TGCGCCAGCAGCCAAGATTGGGTTAGCGGGAGGTGGGGGACCTACAATGAGCAGTTCTTC,CASSQDWVSGRWGTYNEQFF
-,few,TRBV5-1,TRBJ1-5,TGCGCCAGCAGCGAAAGAGTCGGCCAGCCCCAGCATTTT,CASSERVGQPQHF
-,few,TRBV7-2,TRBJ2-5,TGTGCCAGCAAATCACAGGCGGGGACGGAGACCCAGTACTTC,CASKSQAGTETQYF
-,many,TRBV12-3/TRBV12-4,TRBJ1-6,TGTGCCAGCAGCCCCTCGGGTTCACCCCTCCACTTT,CASSPSGSPLHF
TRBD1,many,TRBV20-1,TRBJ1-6,TGCAGTGCTAGAGATTTAGGGGGCTCTGTTTCACCCCTCCACTTT,CSARDLGGSVSPLHF
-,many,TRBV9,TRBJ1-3,TGTGCCAGCAGCCCCCCCACGCGACAGACTCTGGGAAACACCATATATTTT,CASSPPTRQTLGNTIYF